Below, 25 T cell receptor beta chains from the same sample are listed, as sequenced in a study of T cell changes during pregnancy in multiple sclerosis. Some clones are missing from TCRdb's copy, which holds only in-frame ones; the method was immunoSEQ multiplex PCR. The table lists 40,000 to 55,000 clones, around 90% of them singletons. The source was CD4+ T cells from peripheral blood mononuclear cells, collected in the second trimester of pregnancy. The receptors shown here come from a female donor with multiple sclerosis, enrolled in a pregnancy study.

J is TRBJ1-2 and V is TRBV25-1; no reliable D call. The germline V and J ends were trimmed by 0 bases and 0 bases, with 11 bases remaining between them. CDR3 length: 16 amino acids. Germline V gene data show CDR1 as MGHDK and CDR2 as SYGVNS. The CDR3 region is CASSEYQDSTNYGYTF. The CDR3 nucleotides are TGTGCCAGCAGTGAATATCAAGACTCTACTAACTATGGCTACACCTTC.

The rearrangement joins TRBV27 to TRBJ1-1; D uncertain. The germline V gene has CDR1 MNHEY and CDR2 SMNVEV (reference sequence). This CDR3 spans 11 amino acids. V lost 11 bases to trimming and J lost 3 bases, with 10 bases between them. CDR3 in amino acids: CASKADTEAFF. CDR3 coding DNA: TGTGCCTCGAAAGCGGACACTGAAGCTTTCTTT.

This clone was seen just once. V usage is TRBV5-1 and J usage is TRBJ1-3; 7 bases fit TRBD1. The V gene's germline CDR1 is SGHRS and CDR2 YFSETQ. V lost 4 bases and J lost 2; bases outside the gene matches: 9. The CDR3 loop spans 16 amino acids. CDR3 nucleotides: TGCGCCAGCAGCATAAAGACAGGGCCCCCTGGAAACACCATATATTTT. Protein: CASSIKTGPPGNTIYF.

The chain is built from TRBV6-1 and TRBJ2-6; D unclear. Trimming took off 4 bases at V and 0 bases at J, with 7 bases between the two ends. This CDR3 comprises 15 residues. Germline values: CDR1 MNHNS, CDR2 SASEGT. CDR3 nucleotides: TGTGCCAGCAGTGTGGGCCGCTCTGGGGCCAACGTCCTGACTTTC. Its translation: CASSVGRSGANVLTF.

This clone occurred a few times. The chain has TRBV9 and TRBJ2-5, with a possible D match to TRBD2 (5 bases). Germline CDR1 SGDLS, CDR2 YYNGEE. V was shortened by 0 bases and J by 1 base, with 10 bases between the two germline ends. The CDR3 runs to 15 residues. CDR3 nucleotides: TGTGCCAGCAGCGTAGTTGGCCTAGCCCAAGAGACCCAGTACTTC. Translation gives CASSVVGLAQETQYF. The complete variable domain, with remaining parts taken from reference TRBV9 and TRBJ2-5, reads DSGVTQTPKHLITATGQRVTLRCSPRSGDLSVYWYQQSLDQGLQFLIQYYNGEERAKGNILERFSAQQFPDLHSELNLSSLELGDSALYFCASSVVGLAQETQYFGPGTRLLVL.

V and J are TRBV1 and TRBJ1-2; TRBD1 is the table's D call, not checked against the DNA. TRBV1 is deemed a pseudogene. The CDR3 covers 17 residues. This CDR3 reads CTSSQETARHLNYGYTF. CDR3 DNA sequence: TGCACCAGCAGCCAAGAGACAGCCCGACATCTAAACTATGGCTACACCTTC.

The chain has TRBV5-1 and TRBJ1-6; D is undetermined. This CDR3 comprises 16 residues. Germline V lookup: CDR1 SGHRS, CDR2 YFSETQ. Trimming removed 0 bases from V and 8 bases from J, with 15 bases in between. The CDR3 region has the DNA TGCGCCAGCAGCTTGGCCGGGTCAGTGCGAGATTCACCCCTCCACTTT. It is translated as CASSLAGSVRDSPLHF.

This clone has only a few counts. V usage is TRBV12-5 and J usage is TRBJ1-1; TRBD1 aligns across 9 bases. V dropped 5 bases and J dropped 8; count of bases not matched to a gene: 3. The CDR3 is made up of 12 amino acids. Germline-derived CDR1 and CDR2 are LGHNT and FRNRAP. CDR3 region: CASGPGQGEAFF. The CDR3 nucleotides are TGTGCTAGTGGTCCGGGACAGGGAGAAGCTTTCTTT.

This chain links TRBV14 with TRBJ2-7; D is unclear. There are 11 residues in the CDR3. CDR1 and CDR2 from the germline V gene are SGHDN and FVKESK. V shed 4 bases and J shed 2 bases, with 3 bases lying between them. The CDR3 coding sequence is TGTGCCAGCAGCCTCGCCTACGAGCAGTACTTC. This encodes CASSLAYEQYF.

The chain has TRBV10-3 and TRBJ1-1; 8 positions agree with TRBD1. Germline CDR1 and CDR2: ENHRY and SYGVKD. Trimming at V came to 8 bases and at J to 2 bases, leaving 4 bases not matched to a gene. CDR3 length: 13 residues. CDR3 sequence reads: CAIGQGDNTEAFF. CDR3 nucleotides: TGTGCCATCGGACAGGGTGACAACACTGAAGCTTTCTTT.

The chain links TRBV28 to TRBJ2-7; D remains unclear. Per germline, CDR1 MDHEN and CDR2 SYDVKM. The CDR3 loop spans 13 amino acids. Trimming shortened V by 8 bases and J by 0 bases, and 11 bases separated the two germline ends. CDR3 amino acids: CASLPGGSYEQYF. The CDR3 DNA sequence: TGTGCCAGCCTCCCCGGTGGCTCCTACGAGCAGTACTTC.

The J gene is TRBJ1-2, the V gene TRBV9, with D possibly being TRBD1 (6 bases). V was shortened by 4 bases and J by 2 bases, with 18 bases between the two germline ends. Germline CDR1 is SGDLS and CDR2 is YYNGEE. The CDR3 totals 16 residues. CDR3 sequence (DNA): TGTGCCAGCAGCCCCCTCCTAGAGGGGGAAAACTATGGCTACACCTTC. Translation gives CASSPLLEGENYGYTF.

The V call is TRBV2, the J call TRBJ2-2; the D gene is possibly TRBD2 (5 bases). Germline-derived CDR1 and CDR2 are SNHLY and FYNNEI. This CDR3 has 15 amino acids. V was clipped by 7 bases and J by 5 bases, with 17 bases between them. CDR3 sequence: CASIGAADRTGELFF. For the CDR3, the DNA is TGTGCCAGCATTGGAGCGGCGGATAGGACCGGGGAGCTGTTTTTT.

The chain joins TRBV19 to TRBJ2-2, with TRBD2 matching 10 bases. The V segment lost 8 bases and the J segment 0 bases; nucleotides outside the gene matches: 3. The CDR3 runs to 15 residues. Germline V gene sequence: CDR1 LNHDA, CDR2 SQIVND (reference sequence). This chain's CDR3 is CASGLAAANTGELFF. The CDR3 DNA follows: TGTGCCAGTGGACTAGCGGCCGCGAACACCGGGGAGCTGTTTTTT.

This chain links TRBV6-6 with TRBJ1-2; D not certain. Germline CDR1 and CDR2: MNHNY and SVGAGI (reference sequence). This CDR3 is built from 12 residues. Between the trimmed V and J ends, which lost 3 bases and 2 bases, there was a span of 4 bases. The CDR3 sequence is CASSYVNYGYTF. CDR3 DNA: TGTGCCAGCAGTTATGTAAACTATGGCTACACCTTC.

The J gene is TRBJ1-6, the V gene TRBV11-2, with D possibly being TRBD1 (6 bases). V was shortened by 5 bases and J by 8 bases, with 10 bases between the two germline ends. This CDR3 is 13 amino acids long. Germline CDR1 and CDR2: SGHAT and FQNNGV. CDR3 residues: CASSQNRDSPLHF. As DNA, the CDR3 is TGTGCCAGCAGCCAGAACAGGGATTCACCCCTCCACTTT.

The CDR3: CASSAQGFDGYTF. In DNA, the CDR3 is TGTGCCAGCAGCGCACAGGGCTTCGATGGCTACACCTTC. The genes are TRBV9 and TRBJ1-2, with a weak D call TRBD1 (6 bases). The CDR3 sequence is 13 residues long. V was clipped by 3 bases and J by 6 bases, with 12 bases between them. Germline V CDR1 and CDR2: SGDLS, YYNGEE.

The rearrangement uses TRBV11-3 and TRBJ2-2, with 8 bases aligning to TRBD1. Germline V gene lookup returns CDR1 SGHNT and CDR2 YENEEA. This CDR3 has 18 residues. J lost 0 bases, V lost 1 base, and 7 bases had no gene match. CDR3 region: CASSLGVWDRTNTGELFF. The CDR3 region has the DNA TGTGCCAGCAGCTTAGGTGTATGGGACAGGACGAACACCGGGGAGCTGTTTTTT.

This chain uses TRBV5-6 with TRBJ2-5; TRBD2 agrees at 9 bases. This CDR3 has 15 residues. Germline V gene sequence: CDR1 SGHDT, CDR2 YYEEEE. The trim removed 2 bases at V and 2 bases at J, leaving 4 bases unmatched. CDR3 amino acids: CASSFDSGGQETQYF. CDR3 bases: TGTGCCAGCAGCTTTGATAGCGGGGGACAAGAGACCCAGTACTTC.

This clone occurred once. J is TRBJ1-2 and V is TRBV15; TRBD1 aligns across 7 bases. The CDR3 covers 14 residues. From germline, CDR1 is LNHNV and CDR2 YYDKDF (reference sequence). With 2 bases clipped from V and 7 bases from J, the junction kept 7 bases outside the gene matches. CDR3 nucleotides: TGTGCCACCAGCAGACCCGACAGGGCGATTGGCTACACCTTC. Translation: CATSRPDRAIGYTF.

The count of this clone is one. The chain joins TRBV5-1 to TRBJ2-1, with 9 bases lining up with TRBD2. CDR1 SGHRS and CDR2 YFSETQ come from the germline V gene. The CDR3 length is 14 residues. Trimming removed 5 bases from V and 0 bases from J; junction bases left unmatched: 0. CDR3 protein: CASRTSGSYNEQFF. CDR3 nucleotide sequence: TGCGCCAGCAGGACTAGCGGCTCCTACAATGAGCAGTTCTTC.

The CDR3 coding sequence is TGTGCCAGCAGCTTAGGAGGACTAGCGGGGGCCTCCTACGAGCAGTACTTC. Translating it yields CASSLGGLAGASYEQYF. The V call is TRBV11-2, the J call TRBJ2-7, with TRBD2 identical over 13 bases. Unmatched junction bases numbered 3, after V lost 1 base and J lost 0 bases. This CDR3 comprises 17 residues. Looked up from germline, CDR1 is SGHAT and CDR2 is FQNNGV.

This chain joins TRBV6-5 and TRBJ1-6; 8 nucleotides line up with TRBD1. This CDR3 region has 15 residues. V trimming: 2 bases; J trimming: 7 bases; junction bases outside the gene matches: 4. Looked up from germline, CDR1 is MNHEY and CDR2 is SVGAGI. The CDR3 loop reads CASSYLDRGNSPLHF. CDR3 bases: TGTGCCAGCAGTTACCTCGACAGGGGCAATTCACCCCTCCACTTT.

The J gene is TRBJ2-7, the V gene TRBV27; possible D gene TRBD1, 6 bases. The CDR3 loop spans 15 amino acids. Trimming cost V 0 bases and J 3 bases, with 12 bases left between them. CDR1 MNHEY and CDR2 SMNVEV come from the germline V gene (reference sequence). Here the CDR3 reads CASSLSGGVFYEQYF. In DNA, the CDR3 is TGTGCCAGCAGTTTATCAGGGGGTGTTTTCTACGAGCAGTACTTC.

The chain joins TRBV10-3 to TRBJ2-2; TRBD2 matches 7 bases. CDR1 and CDR2 from the germline V gene are ENHRY and SYGVKD. This CDR3 contains 14 residues. V dropped 0 bases and J dropped 9; count of bases not matched to a gene: 4. The CDR3 loop reads CAISESGGEWELFF. The CDR3 nucleotides are TGTGCCATCAGTGAGTCGGGAGGGGAGTGGGAGCTGTTTTTT.